Listed below are T cell receptor beta chains from one sample, sequenced in a study of shared clonotypes between healthy human individuals. Assay: immunoSEQ multiplex PCR; the TCRdb copy retains only in-frame clones and omits some. Among about 490,000 clones listed, about 78% were seen once. Sequenced sample: PBMCs. The receptors shown here come from a woman aged 40 to 50 in good health. Some clones in this sample may be carry-over from other donors' samples. CDR3s include the opening cysteine and the closing phenylalanine or tryptophan. The D gene is left open where the match is weak. Not every row has a clone size; where given, it reads once, few, many or a size class.

clone_size: .; d_call: .; v_call: TRBV11-2; j_call: TRBJ2-3; cdr3_nt: TGTGCCAGCAGCCCCCACACAGATACGCAGTATTTT; cdr3_aa: CASSPHTDTQYF
clone_size: .; d_call: .; v_call: TRBV30; j_call: TRBJ2-5; cdr3_nt: TGTGCCTGGAGCCCGGACACCGCCTTCCAGACCCAGTACTTC; cdr3_aa: CAWSPDTAFQTQYF
clone_size: few; d_call: .; v_call: TRBV5-4; j_call: TRBJ2-3; cdr3_nt: TGTGCCAGCAGCTTGGGGGGCCTCACAGATACGCAGTATTTT; cdr3_aa: CASSLGGLTDTQYF
clone_size: .; d_call: TRBD2; v_call: TRBV10-2; j_call: TRBJ2-7; cdr3_nt: TGCGCCAGCAGTGACTTGGGCGGGAGAAGCGAGCAGTACTTC; cdr3_aa: CASSDLGGRSEQYF
clone_size: .; d_call: TRBD2; v_call: TRBV29-1; j_call: TRBJ2-1; cdr3_nt: TGCAGCGTGGGACTAGCGCGGGGCAATGAGCAGTTCTTC; cdr3_aa: CSVGLARGNEQFF
clone_size: .; d_call: TRBD2; v_call: TRBV11-2; j_call: TRBJ2-2; cdr3_nt: TGTGCCAGCAGCCGCCGGACTAGCTTGACCGGGGAGCTGTTTTTT; cdr3_aa: CASSRRTSLTGELFF
clone_size: .; d_call: .; v_call: TRBV28; j_call: TRBJ2-7; cdr3_nt: TGTGCCAGCAGTGCGACAGGCGCCTACGAGCAGTACTTC; cdr3_aa: CASSATGAYEQYF
clone_size: .; d_call: TRBD2; v_call: TRBV28; j_call: TRBJ2-1; cdr3_nt: TGTGCCAGCAGTTTACTTAAGCGGGAGGGTGAGCAGTTCTTC; cdr3_aa: CASSLLKREGEQFF
clone_size: .; d_call: TRBD1; v_call: TRBV28; j_call: TRBJ1-5; cdr3_nt: TGTGCCAGCAGCCCCTTTACGGGGACAGGGGGCGAGGGAGGCAATCAGCCCCAGCATTTT; cdr3_aa: CASSPFTGTGGEGGNQPQHF
clone_size: .; d_call: TRBD2; v_call: TRBV2; j_call: TRBJ2-7; cdr3_nt: TGTGCCAGCAGTGAAGGTTCTAGCGGCGCCTACGAGCAGTACTTC; cdr3_aa: CASSEGSSGAYEQYF
clone_size: .; d_call: TRBD2; v_call: TRBV2; j_call: TRBJ2-5; cdr3_nt: TGTGCCAGCCTAAGCGGGAGTCGTAGGGAGACCCAGTACTTC; cdr3_aa: CASLSGSRRETQYF
clone_size: .; d_call: .; v_call: TRBV18; j_call: TRBJ1-4; cdr3_nt: TGTGCCAGCTCACCTATCCCGCCCCCAGGGAATGAAAAACTGTTTTTT; cdr3_aa: CASSPIPPPGNEKLFF
clone_size: .; d_call: .; v_call: TRBV11-2; j_call: TRBJ1-5; cdr3_nt: TGTGCCAGCAGCCGAAACAGCAATCAGCCCCAGCATTTT; cdr3_aa: CASSRNSNQPQHF
clone_size: .; d_call: .; v_call: TRBV7-9; j_call: TRBJ1-1; cdr3_nt: TGTGCCAGCAGCTTAGGTCGAGGGAACACTGAAGCTTTCTTT; cdr3_aa: CASSLGRGNTEAFF
clone_size: .; d_call: .; v_call: TRBV6-1; j_call: TRBJ1-5; cdr3_nt: TGTGCCAGCACCCAAGGTAGGGGTGATCAGCCCCAGCATTTT; cdr3_aa: CASTQGRGDQPQHF
clone_size: .; d_call: TRBD1; v_call: TRBV28; j_call: TRBJ2-6; cdr3_nt: TGTGCCAGCAGCCCCCGTAGGGACAGGGCCTCTGGGGCCAACGTCCTGACTTTC; cdr3_aa: CASSPRRDRASGANVLTF
clone_size: .; d_call: TRBD1; v_call: TRBV11-2; j_call: TRBJ2-2; cdr3_nt: TGTGCCAGCAGCAGGGGGCTCGCGAACACCGGGGAGCTGTTTTTT; cdr3_aa: CASSRGLANTGELFF
clone_size: .; d_call: TRBD2; v_call: TRBV5-1; j_call: TRBJ2-7; cdr3_nt: TGCGCCAGCCGAGCGGGAACCTCCTACGAGCAGTACTTC; cdr3_aa: CASRAGTSYEQYF
clone_size: once; d_call: .; v_call: TRBV5-4; j_call: TRBJ2-3; cdr3_nt: TGTGCCAGCAGCTTGCCCTATGGGATGTTTGGAGATACGCAGTATTTT; cdr3_aa: CASSLPYGMFGDTQYF
clone_size: .; d_call: .; v_call: TRBV19; j_call: TRBJ2-7; cdr3_nt: TGTGCCAGTAGTATCCAGGCGAGGAGCTCCTACGAGCAGTACTTC; cdr3_aa: CASSIQARSSYEQYF
clone_size: .; d_call: .; v_call: TRBV7-9; j_call: TRBJ2-1; cdr3_nt: TGTGCCAGCAGCTTAGTTCCTGGGGAGCAGTTCTTC; cdr3_aa: CASSLVPGEQFF
clone_size: .; d_call: TRBD2; v_call: TRBV27; j_call: TRBJ2-7; cdr3_nt: TGTGCCAGCAGTCGGGGACTAGCGGGAGGTCCCCACATTTCCTACGAGCAGTACTTC; cdr3_aa: CASSRGLAGGPHISYEQYF
clone_size: .; d_call: .; v_call: TRBV4-1; j_call: TRBJ2-7; cdr3_nt: TGCGCCAGCAGCTCAGACCGGGGCGGGGCTAGGTACGAGCAGTACTTC; cdr3_aa: CASSSDRGGARYEQYF
clone_size: once; d_call: TRBD1; v_call: TRBV10-3; j_call: TRBJ1-4; cdr3_nt: TGTGCCTCCTCGGCCGGGACAGGGAAGACAACTAATGAAAAACTGTTTTTT; cdr3_aa: CASSAGTGKTTNEKLFF
clone_size: .; d_call: .; v_call: TRBV27; j_call: TRBJ1-1; cdr3_nt: TGTGCCAGCAGTTTATACAGACAGGTTGTCACTGAAGCTTTCTTT; cdr3_aa: CASSLYRQVVTEAFF
clone_size: .; d_call: TRBD1; v_call: TRBV7-8; j_call: TRBJ1-4; cdr3_nt: TGTGCCAGCAGCGGCAGTAGGGGGCGAAAACTGTTTTTT; cdr3_aa: CASSGSRGRKLFF
clone_size: .; d_call: .; v_call: TRBV7-2; j_call: TRBJ1-4; cdr3_nt: TGTGCCAGCAGCCTAAACCAGGGACGCGGAAAACTGTTTTTT; cdr3_aa: CASSLNQGRGKLFF
clone_size: few; d_call: TRBD1; v_call: TRBV7-9; j_call: TRBJ1-2; cdr3_nt: TGTGCCAGCACCACTGACAGGGGGCCTATTCCAGGTGGCTACACCTTC; cdr3_aa: CASTTDRGPIPGGYTF
clone_size: .; d_call: .; v_call: TRBV5-1; j_call: TRBJ1-1; cdr3_nt: TGCGCCAGCAGCACCCGGACGGCCCTGTCTGAAGCTTTCTTT; cdr3_aa: CASSTRTALSEAFF
clone_size: .; d_call: .; v_call: TRBV4-3; j_call: TRBJ1-5; cdr3_nt: TGCGCCAGCAGCCAAGAGGCGGGGAATCAGCCCCAGCATTTT; cdr3_aa: CASSQEAGNQPQHF
clone_size: .; d_call: .; v_call: TRBV7-3; j_call: TRBJ2-2; cdr3_nt: TGTGCCAGCAGCGTACGACCGATCGGGGAGCTGTTTTTT; cdr3_aa: CASSVRPIGELFF
clone_size: .; d_call: .; v_call: TRBV29-1; j_call: TRBJ2-5; cdr3_nt: TGCAGCGTTGAGGGGACGGAACAGGAGACCCAGTACTTC; cdr3_aa: CSVEGTEQETQYF
clone_size: few; d_call: TRBD2; v_call: TRBV4-3; j_call: TRBJ2-1; cdr3_nt: TGCGCCAGCAGCCGAGATAGCGGGGGCTACAATGAGCAGTTCTTC; cdr3_aa: CASSRDSGGYNEQFF
clone_size: .; d_call: .; v_call: TRBV20-1; j_call: TRBJ2-1; cdr3_nt: TGCAGTGCTAGATCCGACGGGGAGCAGTTCTTC; cdr3_aa: CSARSDGEQFF
clone_size: once; d_call: .; v_call: TRBV6-4; j_call: TRBJ2-3; cdr3_nt: TGTGCCAGCAGTGACTTTGTGGGGGCGCATACGCAGTATTTT; cdr3_aa: CASSDFVGAHTQYF
clone_size: .; d_call: .; v_call: TRBV18; j_call: TRBJ2-2; cdr3_nt: TGTGCCAGCTCACCACTCGTAATAGGCGCGAGAGGGAACACCGGGGAGCTGTTTTTT; cdr3_aa: CASSPLVIGARGNTGELFF
clone_size: .; d_call: .; v_call: TRBV10-2; j_call: TRBJ1-1; cdr3_nt: TGCGCCAGCAGTGACAGGGAGAACACTGAAGCTTTCTTT; cdr3_aa: CASSDRENTEAFF
clone_size: .; d_call: .; v_call: TRBV28; j_call: TRBJ2-1; cdr3_nt: TGTGCCAGCAGCTTAGGGCAGCTCGATGAGCAGTTCTTC; cdr3_aa: CASSLGQLDEQFF
clone_size: .; d_call: TRBD2; v_call: TRBV18; j_call: TRBJ2-2; cdr3_nt: TGTGCCAGCTCACCAAACTCGGGACTAGCGGCCAGGGCCGGGGAGCTGTTTTTT; cdr3_aa: CASSPNSGLAARAGELFF